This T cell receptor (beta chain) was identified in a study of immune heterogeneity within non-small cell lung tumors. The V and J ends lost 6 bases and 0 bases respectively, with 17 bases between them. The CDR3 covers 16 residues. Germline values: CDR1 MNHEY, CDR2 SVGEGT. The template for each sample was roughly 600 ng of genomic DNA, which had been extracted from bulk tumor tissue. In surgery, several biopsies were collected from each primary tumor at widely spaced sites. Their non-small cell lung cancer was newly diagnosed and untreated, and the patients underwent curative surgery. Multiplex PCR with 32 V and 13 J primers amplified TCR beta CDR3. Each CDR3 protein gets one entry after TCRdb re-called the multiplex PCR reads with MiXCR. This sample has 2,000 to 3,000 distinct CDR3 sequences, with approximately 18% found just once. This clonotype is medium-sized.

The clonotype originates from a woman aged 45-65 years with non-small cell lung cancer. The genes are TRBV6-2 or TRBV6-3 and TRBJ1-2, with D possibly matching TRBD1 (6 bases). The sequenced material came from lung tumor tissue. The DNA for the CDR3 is TGTGCCAGCAGGAACCCGGGGGCGGCTACTAACTATGGCTACACCTTC. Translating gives CASRNPGAATNYGYTF.